Below are 30 T cell receptor beta chains sequenced from a single sample in a study of cytomegalovirus exposure and HLA in healthy donors. The repertoire was sequenced with immunoSEQ multiplex PCR; TCRdb's copy has only in-frame clones and lacks some. The table includes about 180,000 clones, roughly 86% detected once. The sequenced material came from PBMCs. The origin of the receptors is a man aged 18 to 30 in good health and CMV-seropositive.

The chain couples TRBV4-2 to TRBJ2-3, with D hard to call. Germline lookup yields CDR1 LGHNA and CDR2 YNFKEQ. V shed 4 bases and J shed 0 bases, with 11 bases lying between them. The CDR3 has 15 amino acids. The CDR3 region has the DNA TGTGCCAGCAGCCCAGAAGGAGACAGCACAGATACGCAGTATTTT. It specifies CASSPEGDSTDTQYF.

In DNA form, the CDR3 reads TGTGCCAGCAGTGACCCTACGAGGGTTGCTGGAAACACCATATATTTT. Translated: CASSDPTRVAGNTIYF. The gene calls are TRBV6-1 and TRBJ1-3; no firm D call. The ends were cut back, 3 bases at V and 2 bases at J, with 14 bases in the middle. This CDR3 has 16 amino acids. Germline-derived CDR1 and CDR2 are MNHNS and SASEGT.

The chain uses TRBV2 and TRBJ2-5, with D unresolved. CDR3 length: 12 residues. V dropped 3 bases and J dropped 13 bases, with 15 bases sitting between them. Germline loops: CDR1 SNHLY, CDR2 FYNNEI. Here the CDR3 reads CASSDGPLSLYF. CDR3 DNA sequence: TGTGCCAGCAGTGATGGTCCTCTCAGTCTGTACTTC.

This rearrangement joins TRBV18 to TRBJ2-1, with 12 bases fitting TRBD2. This CDR3 has 16 amino acids. CDR1 is KGHSH, CDR2 LQKENI, per germline. The V and J ends lost 3 bases and 8 bases, in that order; junction bases with no gene match: 8. CDR3 loop: CASSPRRLAGVDEQFF. CDR3 in DNA: TGTGCCAGCTCACCCCGCCGACTAGCGGGAGTGGATGAGCAGTTCTTC.

This chain joins TRBV7-9 and TRBJ2-1; D perhaps matches TRBD1 (5 bases). The CDR3 contains 14 residues. Between the trimmed V and J ends, which lost 5 bases and 8 bases, there was a span of 16 bases. Germline V gives CDR1 SEHNR, CDR2 FQNEAQ (reference sequence). CDR3 region: CASSPGEGAYEQFF. CDR3 sequence (DNA): TGTGCCAGCAGCCCCGGAGAAGGGGCCTATGAGCAGTTCTTC.

This clone was observed a single time. The chain links TRBV11-2 to TRBJ2-7, with D possibly being TRBD2 (6 bases). The CDR3 is 16 residues long. Trimming pared 3 bases from V and 6 bases from J, leaving 21 bases between. Per the germline V gene, CDR1 is SGHAT and CDR2 is FQNNGV. The CDR3 bases are TGTGCCAGCAGCTTTAGAGGAGGGTCAGTGGGTCTCGAGCAGTACTTC. It is translated as CASSFRGGSVGLEQYF.

V and J are TRBV6-1 and TRBJ1-2; tentative D call: TRBD1 (5 bases). The V gene lost 6 bases and the J gene lost 8 bases, with 22 bases spanning the gap. The CDR3 loop spans 15 amino acids. Per germline, CDR1 MNHNS and CDR2 SASEGT. Here the CDR3 DNA reads TGTGCCAGCAGGAGGAGGGGCTCCATTCTCGAAGGCTACACCTTC. Protein product: CASRRRGSILEGYTF.

This clone occurred once. The chain is built from TRBV6-5 and TRBJ1-6, with D hard to call. Germline V gene data show CDR1 as MNHEY and CDR2 as SVGAGI. The CDR3 is made up of 15 amino acids. The V end was cut by 7 bases, the J end by 7 bases, with 17 bases between. CDR3 coding DNA: TGTGCCAGCAACCAAGCCCGGGGTCCCAATTCACCCCTCCACTTT. Amino acid sequence: CASNQARGPNSPLHF.

J is TRBJ2-7 and V is TRBV5-8; 12 nucleotides agree with TRBD2. V was clipped by 0 bases and J by 7 bases; unmatched bases: 11. This CDR3 contains 17 residues. The germline CDR1 and CDR2 sequences are SGHTS and YDEGEE. CDR3 sequence reads: CASSLASTSGSRGEQYF. The CDR3 nucleotides are TGTGCCAGCAGCTTGGCATCGACTAGCGGGAGCCGGGGTGAGCAGTACTTC.

V usage is TRBV27 and J usage is TRBJ2-2, with a tentative D call TRBD1 (6 bases). The germline CDR1 and CDR2 sequences are MNHEY and SMNVEV (reference sequence). Between the trimmed V and J ends, which lost 10 bases and 0 bases, there was a span of 12 bases. This CDR3 comprises 14 residues. CDR3 in DNA: TGTGCCACCCAGACAGGCGCGAACACCGGGGAGCTGTTTTTT. Translated: CATQTGANTGELFF.

This rearrangement joins TRBV28 to TRBJ2-1; D not certain. The CDR3 has 12 amino acids. Germline lookup yields CDR1 MDHEN and CDR2 SYDVKM. With 6 bases removed from V and 9 bases from J, the gap between germline ends came to 12 bases. CDR3 sequence: CASRSFEAEQFF. The CDR3 DNA sequence: TGTGCCAGCAGGTCCTTTGAGGCTGAGCAGTTCTTC.

The genes are TRBV27 and TRBJ2-1; 10 bases are shared with TRBD1. This CDR3 has 15 residues. Germline CDR1 MNHEY, CDR2 SMNVEV (reference sequence). Trimming took 3 bases from V and 4 from J; bases not matched to a gene: 3. CDR3 sequence: CASSFKDRGYNEQFF. The CDR3 DNA reads TGTGCCAGCAGTTTCAAGGACAGGGGGTACAATGAGCAGTTCTTC.

J is TRBJ1-2 and V is TRBV19; D is unresolved. The V gene's germline CDR1 is LNHDA and CDR2 SQIVND (reference sequence). The CDR3 contains 13 residues. V was pared by 4 bases and J by 2 bases, with 8 bases between. The CDR3 sequence is CASSRAENYGYTF. The CDR3 DNA sequence: TGTGCCAGTAGTAGGGCAGAGAACTATGGCTACACCTTC.

This rearrangement joins TRBV11-2 to TRBJ2-1, with D possibly matching TRBD2 (6 bases). This CDR3 has 16 amino acids. CDR1 and CDR2 (germline): SGHAT, FQNNGV. V was clipped by 3 bases and J by 0 bases, with 12 bases between them. CDR3 in amino acids: CASSFKAGGSYNEQFF. In DNA form, the CDR3 reads TGTGCCAGCAGCTTCAAAGCGGGCGGCTCCTACAATGAGCAGTTCTTC.

The rearrangement links TRBV5-1 to TRBJ2-3; D is possibly TRBD2 (5 bases). The CDR3 spans 17 residues. The V gene lost 0 bases and the J gene lost 0 bases, with 14 bases spanning the gap. CDR1 is SGHRS and CDR2 is YFSETQ in the germline V gene. The CDR3 bases are TGCGCCAGCAGCTTGGACCCCCCGGGAATAAGCACAGATACGCAGTATTTT. This encodes CASSLDPPGISTDTQYF.

This clone was seen once. The rearrangement links TRBV7-3 to TRBJ2-3; D may be TRBD2 (6 bases). V gave up 1 base and J gave up 2 bases, with 10 bases separating them. CDR1 and CDR2 from the germline V gene are SGHTA and FQGTGA. This CDR3 is built from 15 residues. The CDR3 DNA is TGTGCCAGCAGCTTAAGGGGCGGGGACACAGATACGCAGTATTTT. Protein sequence: CASSLRGGDTDTQYF.

The CDR3 DNA follows: TGTGCCAGCAGCCCTCGTCGGGGATCGGCTGAAGCTTTCTTT. It codes for CASSPRRGSAEAFF. The V call is TRBV9, the J call TRBJ1-1; D unclear. The ends were cut back, 4 bases at V and 6 bases at J, with 16 bases in the middle. CDR3 length equals 14 residues. The germline V gene encodes CDR1 SGDLS and CDR2 YYNGEE.

The chain couples TRBV4-3 to TRBJ2-7, with 11 bases aligning to TRBD2. V lost 3 bases, J lost 4 bases, and 8 bases stayed unmatched. The CDR3 is 16 amino acids. The germline V gene has CDR1 LGHNA and CDR2 YSLEER. The CDR3: CASSQLPSGGPYEQYF. CDR3 nucleotide sequence: TGCGCCAGCAGCCAGTTACCTAGCGGGGGGCCATACGAGCAGTACTTC.

This sequence joins TRBV9 and TRBJ2-6, with D unclear. The CDR3 spans 17 residues. Germline CDR1 reads SGDLS; CDR2 reads YYNGEE. Trimming shortened V by 2 bases and J by 4 bases, and 16 bases separated the two germline ends. The CDR3 is CASSVRLQASGANVLTF. The DNA for the CDR3 is TGTGCCAGCAGCGTGAGACTTCAAGCCTCCGGGGCCAACGTCCTGACTTTC.

V and J are TRBV7-8 and TRBJ2-3; TRBD2 agrees at 10 bases. V dropped 4 bases and J dropped 7; count of bases not matched to a gene: 8. The germline V gene has CDR1 SGHVS and CDR2 FQNEAQ. The CDR3 is 15 amino acids. This CDR3 reads CASSWTSGRAYTQYF. The CDR3 coding sequence is TGTGCCAGCAGCTGGACTAGCGGCCGCGCTTATACGCAGTATTTT.

The rearrangement uses TRBV19 and TRBJ1-5; D remains unclear. The CDR3 sequence is 14 residues long. Looked up from germline, CDR1 is LNHDA and CDR2 is SQIVND (reference sequence). The V gene lost 6 bases and the J gene lost 3 bases, with 12 bases spanning the gap. CDR3 loop: CASSQAAYNQPQHF. DNA of the CDR3: TGTGCCAGTAGCCAGGCAGCCTACAATCAGCCCCAGCATTTT.

This clone was observed once. V is TRBV6-1 and J is TRBJ1-1, with TRBD1 as a possible D gene (5 bases). Germline CDR1 reads MNHNS; CDR2 reads SASEGT. There are 16 residues in the CDR3. V was shortened by 2 bases and J by 1 base, with 14 bases between the two germline ends. CDR3 in amino acids: CASSESGGGWNTEAFF. CDR3 bases: TGTGCCAGCAGTGAATCCGGCGGGGGTTGGAACACTGAAGCTTTCTTT.

The J gene is TRBJ1-5, the V gene TRBV2; D possibly corresponds to TRBD1 (6 bases). Germline assignment: CDR1 SNHLY and CDR2 FYNNEI. Trimming took off 11 bases at V and 6 bases at J, with 20 bases between the two ends. The CDR3 is made up of 14 amino acids. The CDR3: CAGSKGVGSQPQHF. CDR3 DNA: TGTGCCGGCTCAAAGGGGGTGGGGAGTCAGCCCCAGCATTTT.

This clone has a count of ten or more. This chain connects TRBV9 to TRBJ2-2; 9 bases match TRBD2. CDR1 SGDLS and CDR2 YYNGEE come from the germline V gene. CDR3 length equals 17 residues. The trim removed 4 bases at V and 6 bases at J, leaving 13 bases unmatched. CDR3 region: CASSLKGGGANSGELFF. In DNA form, the CDR3 reads TGTGCCAGCAGCCTCAAGGGCGGGGGGGCCAATTCCGGGGAGCTGTTTTTT.

The sample holds one count of this clone. The V and J genes are TRBV11-2 and TRBJ1-2; tentatively, D is TRBD1 (6 bases). Germline V lookup: CDR1 SGHAT, CDR2 FQNNGV. Trimming removed 4 bases from V and 8 bases from J, with 11 bases in between. The CDR3 extends over 12 amino acids. CDR3: CASSSEGVGYTF. CDR3 DNA sequence: TGTGCCAGCAGCTCCGAGGGGGTAGGCTACACCTTC. The full variable domain, completed using reference TRBV11-2 and TRBJ1-2, is EAGVAQSPRYKIIEKRQSVAFWCNPISGHATLYWYQQILGQGPKLLIQFQNNGVVDDSQLPKDRFSAERLKGVDSTLKIQPAKLEDSAVYLCASSSEGVGYTFGSGTRLTVV.

The J gene is TRBJ2-7, the V gene TRBV29-1; no clear D. Germline-derived CDR1 and CDR2 are SQVTM and ANQGSEA. V was pared by 0 bases and J by 3 bases, with 12 bases between. The CDR3 covers 14 residues. CDR3 DNA: TGCAGCGTTGAAGAAGCGTCCACTAACTACGAGCAGTACTTC. Protein product: CSVEEASTNYEQYF.

This clone has just one count. The chain joins TRBV2 to TRBJ1-3, with 7 bases aligning to TRBD1. Trimming at V came to 10 bases and at J to 4 bases, leaving 19 bases not matched to a gene. The germline CDR1 and CDR2 sequences are SNHLY and FYNNEI. The CDR3 is made up of 17 amino acids. The CDR3 bases are TGTGCCACCGAGAGGGACAGCCACCCAACCTCCGGAAACACCATATATTTT. This codes for CATERDSHPTSGNTIYF.

V and J are TRBV19 and TRBJ2-4; D perhaps matches TRBD2 (5 bases). The V end lost 4 bases, the J end lost 5 bases, and 9 bases lay between the germline ends. Germline V gene sequence: CDR1 LNHDA, CDR2 SQIVND (reference sequence). The CDR3 sequence is 13 residues long. The CDR3 loop is CASSRTRQNIQYF. The DNA of the CDR3 is TGTGCCAGTAGTAGGACTCGACAAAACATTCAGTACTTC.

Note on this clone: One end of the junction is discordant with germline, which a read error may explain. The V and J genes are TRBV13 and TRBJ1-1; 8 nucleotides line up with TRBD1. CDR1 and CDR2 from the germline V gene are PRHDT and FYEKMQ (reference sequence). The CDR3 contains 15 residues. The CDR3 DNA reads TGTGCCAGCAGCACTCAGACAGGGGTGAACGCTGAAGCTTTCTTT. Its translation is CASSTQTGVNAEAFF.

J is TRBJ2-1 and V is TRBV13; TRBD2 matches at 14 bases. Unmatched junction bases numbered 1, after V lost 3 bases and J lost 3 bases. CDR3 size: 16 residues. In germline, CDR1 is PRHDT, CDR2 FYEKMQ (reference sequence). The CDR3 bases are TGTGCCAGCAGCTTTGGACTAGCGGGGGGCTACAATGAGCAGTTCTTC. Residues: CASSFGLAGGYNEQFF. Drawing the rest from reference TRBV13 and TRBJ2-1, the complete variable domain is AAGVIQSPRHLIKEKRETATLKCYPIPRHDTVYWYQQGPGQDPQFLISFYEKMQSDKGSIPDRFSAQQFSDYHSELNMSSLELGDSALYFCASSFGLAGGYNEQFFGPGTRLTVL.